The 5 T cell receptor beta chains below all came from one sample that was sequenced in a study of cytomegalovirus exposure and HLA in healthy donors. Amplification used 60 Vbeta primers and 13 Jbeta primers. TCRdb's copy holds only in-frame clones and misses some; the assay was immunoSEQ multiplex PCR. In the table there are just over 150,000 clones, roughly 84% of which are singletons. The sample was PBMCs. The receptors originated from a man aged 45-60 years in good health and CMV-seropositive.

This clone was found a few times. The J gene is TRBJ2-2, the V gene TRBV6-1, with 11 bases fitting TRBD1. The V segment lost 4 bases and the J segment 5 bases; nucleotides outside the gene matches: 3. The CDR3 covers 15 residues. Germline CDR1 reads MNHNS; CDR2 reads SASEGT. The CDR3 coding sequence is TGTGCCAGCAGTGCCGGGACAGGGGGAACCGGGGAGCTGTTTTTT. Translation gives CASSAGTGGTGELFF.

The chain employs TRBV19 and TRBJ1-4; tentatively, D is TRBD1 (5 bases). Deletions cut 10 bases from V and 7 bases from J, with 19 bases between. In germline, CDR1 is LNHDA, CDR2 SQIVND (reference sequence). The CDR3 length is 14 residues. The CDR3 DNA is TGTGCCACCGGTCTGGGGCCTTGGGGTGAAAAACTGTTTTTT. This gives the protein CATGLGPWGEKLFF.

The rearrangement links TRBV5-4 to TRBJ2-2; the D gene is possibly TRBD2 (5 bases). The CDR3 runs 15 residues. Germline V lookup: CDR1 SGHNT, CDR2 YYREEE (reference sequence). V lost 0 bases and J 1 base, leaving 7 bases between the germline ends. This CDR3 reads CASSLAGLNTGELFF. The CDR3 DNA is TGTGCCAGCAGCTTGGCGGGGTTGAACACCGGGGAGCTGTTTTTT. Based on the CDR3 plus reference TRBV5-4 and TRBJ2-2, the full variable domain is ETGVTQSPTHLIKTRGQQVTLRCSSQSGHNTVSWYQQALGQGPQFIFQYYREEENGRGNFPPRFSGLQFPNYSSELNVNALELDDSALYLCASSLAGLNTGELFFGEGSRLTVL.

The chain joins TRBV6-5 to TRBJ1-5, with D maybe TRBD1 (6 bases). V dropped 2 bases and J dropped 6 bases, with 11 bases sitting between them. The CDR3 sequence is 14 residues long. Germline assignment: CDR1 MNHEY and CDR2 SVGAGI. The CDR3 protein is CASSYGGAGQPQHF. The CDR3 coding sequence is TGTGCCAGCAGTTACGGGGGGGCTGGTCAGCCCCAGCATTTT.

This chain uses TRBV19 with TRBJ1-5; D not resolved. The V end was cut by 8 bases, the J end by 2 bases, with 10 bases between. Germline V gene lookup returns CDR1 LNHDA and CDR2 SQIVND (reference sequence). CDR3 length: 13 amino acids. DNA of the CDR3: TGTGCCAGTCGCAGAAACGGCAATCAGCCCCAGCATTTT. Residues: CASRRNGNQPQHF.